A selection of T cell receptor beta chains follows, all from one sample in a study of siplizumab effects on memory and regulatory T cells. Sequencing used immunoSEQ multiplex PCR; TCRdb keeps in-frame clones, though not all of them. The table lists around 100,000 clones, approximately 90% of them singletons, with roughly 1% in the top ten. Specimen: CD4+ T cells sorted from blood. The origin of the receptors is a human donor in good health. Both conserved end residues are part of each CDR3. D genes are given only for firm matches. Clone size is given for some rows only: seen once, a few or many times, or a class if the clone is expanded.

>TRBD1|TRBJ2-3|.|TRBV11-3
TGTGCCAGCAGCTCGGGGACAGGGCTGAATACAGATACGCAGTATTTT
CASSSGTGLNTDTQYF
>.|TRBJ1-2|.|TRBV27
TGTGCCAGCAGTCCTACCAAAGTGGGCCCTTTGACCTATGGCTACACCTTC
CASSPTKVGPLTYGYTF
>.|TRBJ2-2|.|TRBV5-8
TGTGCCAGCAGCTCAAACCCGGGACACTACACCGGGGAGCTGTTTTTT
CASSSNPGHYTGELFF
>.|TRBJ2-3|.|TRBV30
TGTGCCTGGAGTCCTACCCTCGCAGATACGCAGTATTTT
CAWSPTLADTQYF
>TRBD2|TRBJ2-1|.|TRBV14
TGTGCCAGCAGCCAAGCCGGACTAGTGTCGTTGGGCGAGCAGTTCTTC
CASSQAGLVSLGEQFF
>TRBD1|TRBJ2-3|once|TRBV5-1
TGCGCCAGCAGCTTCGACAGGGGTGTGGCAGATACGCAGTATTTT
CASSFDRGVADTQYF
>.|TRBJ2-1|.|TRBV28
TGTGCCAGCAGTTTCTCCTATGAGCAGTTCTTC
CASSFSYEQFF
>.|TRBJ1-4|.|TRBV30
TGTGCCTGGACCACCGGGACCGCCCCTGAAAAACTGTTTTTT
CAWTTGTAPEKLFF
>.|TRBJ2-3|.|TRBV30
TGTGCCTGGAGTGGGACGGGTGCGACAGATACGCAGTATTTT
CAWSGTGATDTQYF
>TRBD1|TRBJ2-7|.|TRBV19
TGTGCCACCCGGGACAGCGACGAGCAGTACTTC
CATRDSDEQYF
>.|TRBJ2-7|.|TRBV18
TGTGCCAGCTCACCAGCGACAGTGACCTACGAGCAGTACTTC
CASSPATVTYEQYF
>TRBD1|TRBJ2-2|.|TRBV11-2
TGTGCCAGCAGCTTTAACCCTGACAGGGCTGGCGGGGAGCTGTTTTTT
CASSFNPDRAGGELFF
>.|TRBJ2-4|.|TRBV19
TGTGCCAGTAGTTCCGGAAGGGGAAACATTCAGTACTTC
CASSSGRGNIQYF
>TRBD1|TRBJ2-5|few|TRBV7-6
TGTGCCAGCAGCCCGACAGGGGCTGTCCAAGAGACCCAGTACTTC
CASSPTGAVQETQYF
>TRBD1|TRBJ2-7|.|TRBV19
TGTGCCAGTAGTCTCGGGACAGCGCCATTTACCTACGAGCAGTACTTC
CASSLGTAPFTYEQYF
>TRBD2|TRBJ2-1|.|TRBV2
TGTGCCAGCAGTGATCTAGCGGGCCTCTACAATGAGCAGTTCTTC
CASSDLAGLYNEQFF
>.|TRBJ2-7|.|TRBV7-3
TGTGCCAGCAGCGCTGACAGGCCCTACGAGCAGTACTTC
CASSADRPYEQYF
>.|TRBJ2-5|once|TRBV5-8
TGTGCCAGCAGCTTGGACAGGAGGGGGACCCAGTACTTC
CASSLDRRGTQYF
>.|TRBJ1-6|.|TRBV21-1
.
CTPWGGGNSPLHF
>.|TRBJ1-2|.|TRBV5-1
TGCGCCAGCAGCTTGGAAGGCCTTGGCTATGGCTACACCTTC
CASSLEGLGYGYTF
>.|TRBJ2-3|.|TRBV5-4
TGTGCCAGCAGCTTCCTGACGGCTAGCGATTCGGATACGCAGTATTTT
CASSFLTASDSDTQYF
>TRBD1|TRBJ2-7|.|TRBV28
TGTGCCAGCAGCCGTTTAGGGGGCAACTACGAGCAGTACTTC
CASSRLGGNYEQYF
>TRBD2|TRBJ2-7|.|TRBV5-1
TGCGCCAGCAGCCCGGGACTAGCGGGAGGGGGGATCTACGAGCAGTACTTC
CASSPGLAGGGIYEQYF